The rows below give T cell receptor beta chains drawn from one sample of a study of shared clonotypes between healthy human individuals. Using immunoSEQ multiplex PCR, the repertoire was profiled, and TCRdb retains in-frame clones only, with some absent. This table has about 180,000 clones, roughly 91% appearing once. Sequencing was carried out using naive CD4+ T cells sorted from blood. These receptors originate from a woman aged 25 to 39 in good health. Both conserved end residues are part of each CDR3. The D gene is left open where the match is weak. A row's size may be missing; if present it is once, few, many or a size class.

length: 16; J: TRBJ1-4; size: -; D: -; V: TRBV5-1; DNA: TGCGCCAGCAGCTTGCGGACGAGGGGTACTAATGAAAAACTGTTTTTT; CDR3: CASSLRTRGTNEKLFF
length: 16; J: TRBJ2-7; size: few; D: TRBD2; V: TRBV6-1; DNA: TGTGCCAGCAGTGGACCCGGGACTAGCGGGAGGTACGAGCAGTACTTC; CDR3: CASSGPGTSGRYEQYF
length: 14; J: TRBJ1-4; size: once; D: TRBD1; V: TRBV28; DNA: TGTGCCAGCAGCCGACAGGGAAGTAATGAAAAACTGTTTTTT; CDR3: CASSRQGSNEKLFF
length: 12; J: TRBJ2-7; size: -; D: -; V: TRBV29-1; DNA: TGCAGCGTCGGGACCCCTGGGTACGAGCAGTACTTC; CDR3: CSVGTPGYEQYF
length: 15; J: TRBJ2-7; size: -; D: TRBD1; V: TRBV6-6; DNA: TGTGCCAGCACCTCCCTAGGACAGGGTAACCACGAGCAGTACTTC; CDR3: CASTSLGQGNHEQYF
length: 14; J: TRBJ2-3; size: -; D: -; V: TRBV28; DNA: TGTGCCAGCATCGACAGAGCAGTCACAGATACGCAGTATTTT; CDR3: CASIDRAVTDTQYF
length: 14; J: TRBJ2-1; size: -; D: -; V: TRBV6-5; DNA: TGTGCCAGCAGTTACTCCAGGGGATACAATGAGCAGTTCTTC; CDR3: CASSYSRGYNEQFF
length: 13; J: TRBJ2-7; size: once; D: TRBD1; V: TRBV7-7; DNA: TGTGCCAGCAGCTCGGGACAGTCCTACGAGCAGTACTTC; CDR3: CASSSGQSYEQYF
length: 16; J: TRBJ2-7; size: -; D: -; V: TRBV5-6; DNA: TGTGCCAGCAGTATAGGAGGAACAGGGCTCTCCTACGAGCAGTACTTC; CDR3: CASSIGGTGLSYEQYF
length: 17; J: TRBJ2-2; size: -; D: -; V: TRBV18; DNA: TGTGCCAGCTCACCGCCCAGCTGGGGGGCCGACACCGGGGAGCTGTTTTTT; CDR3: CASSPPSWGADTGELFF
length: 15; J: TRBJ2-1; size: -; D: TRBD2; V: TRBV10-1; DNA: TGCGCCAGCAGTGCTCTAGCGGGAGGGGGCAATGAGCAGTTCTTC; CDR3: CASSALAGGGNEQFF
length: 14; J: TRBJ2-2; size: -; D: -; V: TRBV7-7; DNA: TGTGCCAGCAGCTTAGAGGAGGGCACCGGGGAGCTGTTTTTT; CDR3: CASSLEEGTGELFF
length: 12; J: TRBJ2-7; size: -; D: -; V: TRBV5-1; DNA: TGCGCCAGCAGCCCACCAACCTACGAGCAGTACTTC; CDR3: CASSPPTYEQYF
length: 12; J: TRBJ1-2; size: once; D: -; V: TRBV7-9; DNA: TGTGCCAGCAGCTCGGCGGGGAAAAGCTACACCTTC; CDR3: CASSSAGKSYTF
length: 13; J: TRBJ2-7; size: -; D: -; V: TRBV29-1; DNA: TGCAGCGTTTCAGGGTCCGGGAGCTACGAGCAGTACTTC; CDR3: CSVSGSGSYEQYF
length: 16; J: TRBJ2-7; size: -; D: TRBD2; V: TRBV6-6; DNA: TGTGCCAGCAGTTCTCTAGGTGTAGCGGGAGCGGGGGAGCAGTACTTC; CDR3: CASSSLGVAGAGEQYF
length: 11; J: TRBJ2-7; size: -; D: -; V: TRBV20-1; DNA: TGCAGTGCTAGAGATATTCACGAGCAGTACTTC; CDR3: CSARDIHEQYF
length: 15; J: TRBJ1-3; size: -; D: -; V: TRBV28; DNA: TGTGCCAGCAGTGGACCGCTTGGCTCTGGAAACACCATATATTTT; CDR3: CASSGPLGSGNTIYF
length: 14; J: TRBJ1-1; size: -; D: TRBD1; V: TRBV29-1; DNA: TGCAGTGTGAGGGGACAGGGGGCGCGTACTGAAGCTTTCTTT; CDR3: CSVRGQGARTEAFF
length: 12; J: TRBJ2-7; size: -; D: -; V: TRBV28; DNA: TGTGCCACGATCGGGAATATCTACGAGCAGTACTTC; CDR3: CATIGNIYEQYF
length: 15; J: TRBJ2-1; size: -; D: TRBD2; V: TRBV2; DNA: TGTGCCAGCTCGTGGACTAGCGGAACTCACAATGAGCAGTTCTTC; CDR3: CASSWTSGTHNEQFF
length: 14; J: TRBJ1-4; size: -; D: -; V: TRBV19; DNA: TGTGCCAGTAGTATGGGCAGCGTTAATGAAAAACTGTTTTTT; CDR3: CASSMGSVNEKLFF
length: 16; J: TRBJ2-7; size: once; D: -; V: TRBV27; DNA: TGTGCCAGCCGATTCCAGGGGCAATGGGGGACCTACGAGCAGTACTTC; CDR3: CASRFQGQWGTYEQYF
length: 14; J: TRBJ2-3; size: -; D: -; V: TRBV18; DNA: TGTGCCAGCTCACCTAGCGATGGCACAGATACGCAGTATTTT; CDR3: CASSPSDGTDTQYF
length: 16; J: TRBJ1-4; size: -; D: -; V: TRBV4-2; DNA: TGTGCCAGCAGCCAAGACCTAGGACAGTATAATGAAAAACTGTTTTTT; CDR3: CASSQDLGQYNEKLFF
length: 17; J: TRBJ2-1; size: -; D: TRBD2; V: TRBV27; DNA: TGTGCCAGCAGTCCCGGACTAGCCAAGAACAACTACAATGAGCAGTTCTTC; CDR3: CASSPGLAKNNYNEQFF
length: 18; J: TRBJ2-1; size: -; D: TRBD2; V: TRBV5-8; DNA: TGTGCCAGCAGCTTTGAGGGACTAGCGTCGAGCTCCTACAATGAGCAGTTCTTC; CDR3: CASSFEGLASSSYNEQFF
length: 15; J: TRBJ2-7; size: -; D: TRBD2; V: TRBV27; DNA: TGTGCCAGCAGCTACCCGGGACTAGCGTTCGACGAGCAGTACTTC; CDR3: CASSYPGLAFDEQYF
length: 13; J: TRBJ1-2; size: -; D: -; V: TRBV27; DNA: TGTGCCAGCAGTTTTCTTGACAGCGGGGGCTACACCTTC; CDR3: CASSFLDSGGYTF